These T cell receptor beta chains were read from a single sample in a study of blood T cell repertoires in COVID-19. Repertoires were generated with immunoSEQ multiplex PCR, while TCRdb's copy carries only in-frame clones and drops some. The data hold 100,000 to 150,000 clones, with approximately 90% observed a single time. The specimen was peripheral blood. Receptors originate from a human donor in a cohort sampled during active COVID-19. CDR3s include the opening cysteine and the closing phenylalanine or tryptophan. A row's size may be missing; if present it is once, few, many or a size class.

j_call v_call clone_size cdr3_aa
TRBJ1-5 TRBV30 once CAWSVGTGGNQPQHF
TRBJ2-5 TRBV3-1/TRBV3-2 - CASSQGQGVVGETQYF
TRBJ1-2 TRBV4-2 - CASSQAYTGSNYGYTF
TRBJ2-7 TRBV6-5 - CASGFGYEQYF
TRBJ2-7 TRBV6-5 - CASSNRDRGAKQYF
TRBJ1-4 TRBV5-4 - CASSIKQGATNNNEKLFF
TRBJ2-3 TRBV10-3 - CAIRSTGASTDTQYF
TRBJ2-3 TRBV4-2 - CASSQGSGGGADTQYF
TRBJ2-1 TRBV6-5 - CASSPTGRNEQFF
TRBJ1-2 TRBV6-5 - CASAPLLDSGGSYTF
TRBJ2-7 TRBV18 - CASSPLGRGVAYEQYF
TRBJ2-7 TRBV6-5 - CASRDPGSPSTEQYF
TRBJ2-6 TRBV5-1 - CASSQGPGTGSFSGANVLTF
TRBJ1-4 TRBV28 - CASSLWSGGTLKKLFF
TRBJ2-7 TRBV6-5 - CASSSLAGGGYEQYF
TRBJ2-1 TRBV27 - CASSLHRDRGYNEQFF
TRBJ1-1 TRBV4-2 - CASSTRQGGGTEAFF
TRBJ1-4 TRBV2 - CASSDPGQGAEKLFF
TRBJ2-2 TRBV7-2 - CASSAHSRTGELFF
TRBJ2-3 TRBV28 - CATGEGVAGTDTQYF
TRBJ2-7 TRBV2 - CASSEIAGGPSSYEQYF
TRBJ2-1 TRBV7-6 - CASSQSSGSNEQFF
TRBJ2-5 TRBV7-6 - CASSKPGLEETQYF
TRBJ2-1 TRBV3-1/TRBV3-2 few CASSLTSGAKQFF
TRBJ2-7 TRBV5-4 - CASSWGLGDEQYF
TRBJ2-1 TRBV4-1 - CASSETSGATTYNEQFF
TRBJ1-2 TRBV6-5 - CASSYAGRYGYTF
TRBJ2-1 TRBV7-8 - CASSLLFGTGSYNEQFF
TRBJ2-7 TRBV5-1 - CASSPGLARGYEQYF
TRBJ2-7 TRBV28 once CASSATSGRPWEQYF
TRBJ2-5 TRBV5-4 - CASSHRDTGETQYF
TRBJ2-3 TRBV11-2 - CASSSYRAGVTTDTQYF
TRBJ1-1 TRBV3-1/TRBV3-2 - CASSQDGGSRAFF
TRBJ2-7 TRBV4-1 - CASSQVAGGSYEQYF
TRBJ2-1 TRBV6-5 - CASGRGGLFGEQFF
TRBJ2-1 TRBV19 - CASRGSGSNEQFF
TRBJ2-5 TRBV5-4 once CASSLAGTSGGTQYF
TRBJ2-3 TRBV11-1 - CASSLSGRGTDTQYF
TRBJ2-1 TRBV4-1 - CASSRTESSYNEQFF
TRBJ2-7 TRBV19 - CASSIGQGEQYF
TRBJ2-1 TRBV5-4 - CASSLDSGISFF
TRBJ2-5 TRBV12-3/TRBV12-4 - CASSLAPGGTQYF
TRBJ2-5 TRBV3-1/TRBV3-2 - CASSQLADTQYF
TRBJ2-5 TRBV4-2 few CASSQDKETQYF
TRBJ2-7 TRBV7-8 few CASTIPEAGGSYEQYF
TRBJ1-6 TRBV9 - CASSASTGHPNSPLHF
TRBJ2-5 TRBV24-1 - CATGGGVGQETQYF
TRBJ2-1 TRBV2 - CASRRAGGLYEQFF